The rows below give T cell receptor beta chains drawn from one sample of a study of cytomegalovirus exposure and HLA in healthy donors. The repertoire was sequenced with immunoSEQ multiplex PCR; TCRdb's copy has only in-frame clones and lacks some. Among tens of thousands of clones listed, around 67% were seen once. Sequencing input: PBMCs. The receptors originated from a woman between 50 and 59 years old in good health and CMV-seropositive. CDR3s include the opening cysteine and the closing phenylalanine or tryptophan. D genes are given only for firm matches. Only part of the rows carry a size: once, few, many, or a class if the clone is expanded.

>TRBV5-1|TRBJ2-1|-|-
CASSRGEGEYNEQFF
TGCGCCAGCAGCCGTGGGGAGGGGGAATACAATGAGCAGTTCTTC
>TRBV5-1|TRBJ2-1|-|-
CASSLGDNEQFF
TGCGCCAGCAGCCTGGGAGACAATGAGCAGTTCTTC
>TRBV4-2|TRBJ1-1|-|-
CASSQDEIPNTEAFF
TGTGCCAGCAGCCAAGATGAGATACCGAACACTGAAGCTTTCTTT
>TRBV9|TRBJ2-1|-|-
CASSVLVDNEQFF
TGTGCCAGCAGCGTTCTAGTGGACAATGAGCAGTTCTTC
>TRBV29-1|TRBJ2-7|-|-
CSAKGKSSTYEQYF
TGCAGCGCGAAGGGGAAGTCTTCTACGTACGAGCAGTACTTC
>TRBV11-1|TRBJ1-2|-|-
CASSYGSFPNYGYTF
TGTGCCAGCAGCTATGGGAGCTTCCCAAACTATGGCTACACCTTC
>TRBV9|TRBJ2-1|-|TRBD2
CASSPGTRLDNEQFF
TGTGCCAGCAGCCCCGGGACTAGGTTAGATAATGAGCAGTTCTTC
>TRBV6-1|TRBJ1-1|few|TRBD1
CASPTGTVPEAFF
TGTGCCAGCCCGACAGGGACGGTCCCTGAAGCTTTCTTT
>TRBV2|TRBJ2-7|-|TRBD1
CASSEEGAKRYEQYF
TGTGCCAGCAGTGAAGAGGGGGCGAAACGCTACGAGCAGTACTTC
>TRBV15|TRBJ1-5|-|TRBD1
CATSRDRWDRDQPQHF
TGTGCCACCAGCAGAGATAGGTGGGACAGGGATCAGCCCCAGCATTTT
>TRBV6-4|TRBJ1-5|medium-sized|-
CASSVGGEQPQHF
TGTGCCAGCAGTGTAGGCGGGGAGCAGCCCCAGCATTTT
>TRBV11-2|TRBJ2-1|-|-
CASSEFRTGDNEQFF
TGTGCCAGCAGCGAATTTCGGACGGGGGACAATGAGCAGTTCTTC
>TRBV10-2|TRBJ2-1|-|-
CASRESGSYNEQFF
TGCGCCAGCAGGGAGAGCGGGTCATACAATGAGCAGTTCTTC
>TRBV13|TRBJ1-2|-|-
CASSLSGGVGGYTF
TGTGCCAGCAGCTTAAGCGGGGGGGTTGGAGGCTACACCTTC
>TRBV9|TRBJ2-5|-|-
CASSVGTTQETQYF
TGTGCCAGCAGCGTAGGGACTACCCAAGAGACCCAGTACTTC
>TRBV5-1|TRBJ1-3|-|-
CASSLATGIRGGNTIYF
TGCGCCAGCAGCTTGGCTACAGGGATTCGAGGTGGAAACACCATATATTTT
>TRBV4-1|TRBJ2-1|few|TRBD1
CASSQDDRVRNEQFF
TGCGCCAGCAGCCAAGACGACAGGGTAAGGAATGAGCAGTTCTTC
>TRBV6-5|TRBJ2-6|few|-
CASSSVSGANVLTF
TGTGCCAGCAGTAGCGTCTCTGGGGCCAACGTCCTGACTTTC
>TRBV12-5|TRBJ2-3|few|TRBD2
CASGRLASYTDTQYF
TGTGCTAGTGGTAGACTAGCGAGCTATACAGATACGCAGTATTTT
>TRBV5-1|TRBJ2-1|-|TRBD2
CASSLAGGQYEQFF
TGCGCCAGCAGCTTGGCGGGGGGGCAGTATGAGCAGTTCTTC
>TRBV15|TRBJ2-2|-|TRBD2
CATSRDLAGGLAGELFF
TGTGCCACCAGCAGAGATCTGGCGGGGGGGCTCGCCGGGGAGCTGTTTTTT
>TRBV4-1|TRBJ2-1|few|TRBD2
CASSEELADLFYNEQFF
TGCGCCAGCAGCGAGGAACTAGCGGACCTTTTCTACAATGAGCAGTTCTTC
>TRBV30|TRBJ1-5|few|TRBD1
CAWTPTGGSQPQHF
TGTGCCTGGACCCCGACAGGGGGAAGTCAGCCCCAGCATTTT
>TRBV19|TRBJ1-2|-|-
CASSRVSNYGYTF
TGTGCCAGTAGTCGCGTGTCAAACTATGGCTACACCTTC
>TRBV29-1|TRBJ2-1|-|-
CSSPRGSYNEQFF
TGCAGCTCCCCCAGGGGCTCCTACAATGAGCAGTTCTTC
>TRBV30|TRBJ2-2|-|-
CAWTPSRDTGELFF
TGTGCCTGGACCCCGTCCAGGGACACCGGGGAGCTGTTTTTT
>TRBV7-9|TRBJ1-4|-|-
CASSLARGGEATNEKLFF
TGTGCCAGCAGCTTAGCAAGGGGAGGGGAGGCAACTAATGAAAAACTGTTTTTT
>TRBV9|TRBJ2-5|-|-
CASSVRRGETQYF
TGTGCCAGCAGCGTTCGGAGGGGAGAGACCCAGTACTTC
>TRBV19|TRBJ1-2|-|TRBD1
CASGQGWGYTF
TGTGCCAGCGGACAGGGATGGGGCTACACCTTC